Below, one TCR beta chain is given with its context. Sequenced by immunoSEQ multiplex PCR; TCRdb stores in-frame clones only, minus some. The sample includes about 68,000 clones, 86% of them seen just once. The sample is drawn from a study of blood T cell repertoires in COVID-19. The CDR3 covers 15 residues. Germline CDR1 SNHLY, CDR2 FYNNEI. The V and J ends lost 5 bases and 0 bases respectively, with 11 bases between them. The sequenced sample consisted of peripheral blood. The chain employs TRBV2 and TRBJ1-5; D not certain. This receptor was taken from a man aged 30 to 45 with acute or convalescent COVID-19. The CDR3 DNA is TGTGCCAGCAGTCATATGGCTTATAGCAATCAGCCCCAGCATTTT. This codes for CASSHMAYSNQPQHF.